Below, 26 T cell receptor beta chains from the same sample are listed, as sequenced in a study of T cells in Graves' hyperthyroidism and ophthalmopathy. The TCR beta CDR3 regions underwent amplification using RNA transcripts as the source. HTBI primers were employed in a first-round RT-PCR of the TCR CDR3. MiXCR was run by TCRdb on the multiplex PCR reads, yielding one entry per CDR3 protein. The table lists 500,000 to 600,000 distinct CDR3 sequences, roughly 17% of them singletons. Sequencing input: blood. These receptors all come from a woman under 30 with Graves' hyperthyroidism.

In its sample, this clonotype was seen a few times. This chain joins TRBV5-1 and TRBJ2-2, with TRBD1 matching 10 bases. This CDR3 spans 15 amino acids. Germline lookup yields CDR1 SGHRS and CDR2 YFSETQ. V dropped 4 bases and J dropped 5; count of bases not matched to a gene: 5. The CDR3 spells CASSNDRGQTGELFF. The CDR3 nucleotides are TGCGCCAGCAGCAACGACAGGGGGCAAACCGGGGAGCTGTTTTTT.

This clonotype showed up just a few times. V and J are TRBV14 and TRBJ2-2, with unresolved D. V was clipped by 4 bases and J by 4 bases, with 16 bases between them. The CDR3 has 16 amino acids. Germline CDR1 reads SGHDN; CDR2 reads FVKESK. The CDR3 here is CASSLRVGRSTGELFF. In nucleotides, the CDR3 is TGTGCCAGCAGCCTCAGAGTAGGCAGGAGCACCGGGGAGCTGTTTTTT.

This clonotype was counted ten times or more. CDR3 DNA sequence: TGTGCCAGCAGCCCTACGACAAGCCAAGAGACCCAGTACTTC. It codes for CASSPTTSQETQYF. V gene TRBV7-9 combines with J gene TRBJ2-5; D is unresolved. This CDR3 comprises 14 residues. Deletions cut 5 bases from V and 1 base from J, with 11 bases between. CDR1 is SEHNR, CDR2 FQNEAQ, per germline (reference sequence).

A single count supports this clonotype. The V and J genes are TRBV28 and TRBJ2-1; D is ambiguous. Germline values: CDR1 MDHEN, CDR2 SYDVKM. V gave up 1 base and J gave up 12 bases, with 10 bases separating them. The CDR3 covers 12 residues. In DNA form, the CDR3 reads TGTGCCAGCAGTTTATCTTCAGGAGTGCAGTTCTTC. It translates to CASSLSSGVQFF. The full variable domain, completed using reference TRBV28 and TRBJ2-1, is DVKVTQSSRYLVKRTGEKVFLECVQDMDHENMFWYRQDPGLGLRLIYFSYDVKMKEKGDIPEGYSVSREKKERFSLILESASTNQTSMYLCASSLSSGVQFFGPGTRLTVL.

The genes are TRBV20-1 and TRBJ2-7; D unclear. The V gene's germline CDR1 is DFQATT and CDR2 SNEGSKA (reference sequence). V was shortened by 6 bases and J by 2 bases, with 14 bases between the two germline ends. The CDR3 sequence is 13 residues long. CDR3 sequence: CSAPGMGTYEQYF. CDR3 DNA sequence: TGCAGTGCGCCGGGCATGGGGACCTACGAGCAGTACTTC.

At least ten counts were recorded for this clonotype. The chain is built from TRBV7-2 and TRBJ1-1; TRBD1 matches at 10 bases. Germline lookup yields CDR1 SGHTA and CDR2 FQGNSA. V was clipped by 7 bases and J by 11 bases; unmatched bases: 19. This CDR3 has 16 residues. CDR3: CASTTTTGTGAGFAFF. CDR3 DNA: TGTGCCAGCACCACAACCACGGGGACAGGGGCCGGATTCGCTTTCTTT.

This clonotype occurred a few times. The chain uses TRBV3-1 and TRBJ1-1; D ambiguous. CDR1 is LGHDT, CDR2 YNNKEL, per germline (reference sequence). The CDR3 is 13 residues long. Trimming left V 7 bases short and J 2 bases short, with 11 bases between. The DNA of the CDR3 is TGTGCCAGCAAAAACCCGGGTAACACTGAAGCTTTCTTT. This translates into CASKNPGNTEAFF.

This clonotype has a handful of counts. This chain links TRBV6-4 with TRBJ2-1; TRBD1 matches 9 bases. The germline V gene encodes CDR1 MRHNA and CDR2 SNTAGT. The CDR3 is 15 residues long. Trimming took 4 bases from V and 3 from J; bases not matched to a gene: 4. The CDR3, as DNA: TGTGCCAGCAGTGCGGGGGGACAGGGCTACAATGAGCAGTTCTTC. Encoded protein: CASSAGGQGYNEQFF.

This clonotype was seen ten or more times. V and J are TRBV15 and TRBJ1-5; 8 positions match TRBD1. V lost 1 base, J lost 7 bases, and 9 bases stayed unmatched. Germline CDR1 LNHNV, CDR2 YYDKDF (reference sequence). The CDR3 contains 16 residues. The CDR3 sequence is CATSRVRGQGEQPQHF. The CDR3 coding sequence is TGTGCCACCAGCAGAGTGCGAGGACAGGGAGAACAGCCCCAGCATTTT. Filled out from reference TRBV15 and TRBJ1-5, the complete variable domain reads DAMVIQNPRYQVTQFGKPVTLSCSQTLNHNVMYWYQQKSSQAPKLLFHYYDKDFNNEADTPDNFQSRRPNTSFCFLDIRSPGLGDTAMYLCATSRVRGQGEQPQHFGDGTRLSIL.

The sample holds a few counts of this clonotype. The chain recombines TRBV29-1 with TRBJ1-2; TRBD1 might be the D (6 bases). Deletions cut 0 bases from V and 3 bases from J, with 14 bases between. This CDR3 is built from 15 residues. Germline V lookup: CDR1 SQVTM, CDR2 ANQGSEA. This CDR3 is CSVEDRDRSHYGYTF. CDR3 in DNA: TGCAGCGTTGAAGATCGCGACAGGTCCCACTATGGCTACACCTTC.

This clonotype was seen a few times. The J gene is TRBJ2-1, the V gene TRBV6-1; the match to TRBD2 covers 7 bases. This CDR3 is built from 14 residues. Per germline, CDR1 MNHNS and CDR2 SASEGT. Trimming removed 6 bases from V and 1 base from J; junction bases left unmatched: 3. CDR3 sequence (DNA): TGTGCCAGCAGGGGGGGGGAATCCTACAATGAGCAGTTCTTC. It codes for CASRGGESYNEQFF.

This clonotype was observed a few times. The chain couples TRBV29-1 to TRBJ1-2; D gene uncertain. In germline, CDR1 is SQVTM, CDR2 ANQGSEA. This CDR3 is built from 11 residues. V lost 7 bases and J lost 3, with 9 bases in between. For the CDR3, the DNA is TGCAGCGCTCGGGAGTACTATGGCTACACCTTC. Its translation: CSAREYYGYTF.

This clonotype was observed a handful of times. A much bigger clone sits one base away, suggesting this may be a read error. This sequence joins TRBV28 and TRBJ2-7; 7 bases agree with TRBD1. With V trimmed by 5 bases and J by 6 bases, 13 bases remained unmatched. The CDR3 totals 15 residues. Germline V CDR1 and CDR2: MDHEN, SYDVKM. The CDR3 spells CASSPGDRVSSEQYF. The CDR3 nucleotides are TGTGCCAGCAGTCCAGGAGACAGGGTAAGCAGCGAGCAGTACTTC.

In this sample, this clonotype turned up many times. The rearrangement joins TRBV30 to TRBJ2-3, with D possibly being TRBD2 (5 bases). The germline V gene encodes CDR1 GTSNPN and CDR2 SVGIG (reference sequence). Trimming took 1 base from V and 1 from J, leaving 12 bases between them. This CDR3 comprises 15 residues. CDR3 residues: CAWSGPSSGTDTQYF. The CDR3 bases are TGTGCCTGGAGTGGTCCTAGTAGCGGCACAGATACGCAGTATTTT.

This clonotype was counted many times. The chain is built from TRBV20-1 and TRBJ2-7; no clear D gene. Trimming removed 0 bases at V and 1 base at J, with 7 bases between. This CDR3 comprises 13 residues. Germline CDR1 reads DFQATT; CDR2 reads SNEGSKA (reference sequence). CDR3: CSARDPGSYEQYF. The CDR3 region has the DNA TGCAGTGCTAGAGATCCCGGGTCCTACGAGCAGTACTTC.

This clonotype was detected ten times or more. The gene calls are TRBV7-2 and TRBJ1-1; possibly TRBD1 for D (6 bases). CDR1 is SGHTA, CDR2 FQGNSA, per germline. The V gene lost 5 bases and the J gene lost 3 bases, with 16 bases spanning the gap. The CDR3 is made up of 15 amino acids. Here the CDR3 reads CASSARTADDTEAFF. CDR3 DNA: TGTGCCAGCAGCGCACGGACAGCGGATGACACTGAAGCTTTCTTT.

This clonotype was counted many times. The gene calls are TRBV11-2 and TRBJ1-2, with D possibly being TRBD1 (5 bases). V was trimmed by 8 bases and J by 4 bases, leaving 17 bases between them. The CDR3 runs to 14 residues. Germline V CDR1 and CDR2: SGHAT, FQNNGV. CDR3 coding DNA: TGTGCCAGCGAGCCCCGTGGGGGGACCTATGGCTACACCTTC. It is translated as CASEPRGGTYGYTF.

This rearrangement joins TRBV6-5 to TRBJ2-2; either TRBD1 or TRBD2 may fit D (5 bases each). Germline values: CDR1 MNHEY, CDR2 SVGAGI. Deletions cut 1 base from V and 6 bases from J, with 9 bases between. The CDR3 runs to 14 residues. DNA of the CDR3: TGTGCCAGCAGTTACTTAGGGACCGCCGGGGAGCTGTTTTTT. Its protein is CASSYLGTAGELFF.

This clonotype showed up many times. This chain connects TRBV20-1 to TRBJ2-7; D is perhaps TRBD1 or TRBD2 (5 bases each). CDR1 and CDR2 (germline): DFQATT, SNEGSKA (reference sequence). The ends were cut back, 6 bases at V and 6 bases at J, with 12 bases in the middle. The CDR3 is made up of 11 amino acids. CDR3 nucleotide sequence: TGCAGTGCCCTGGGACCAGGCGAGCAGTACTTC. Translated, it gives CSALGPGEQYF.

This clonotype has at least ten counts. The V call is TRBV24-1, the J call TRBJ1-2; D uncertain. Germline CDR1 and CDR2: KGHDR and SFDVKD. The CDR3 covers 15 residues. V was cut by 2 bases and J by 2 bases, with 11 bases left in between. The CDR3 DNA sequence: TGTGCCACCAGTGATTCCGGAGGGCCCAACTATGGCTACACCTTC. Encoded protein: CATSDSGGPNYGYTF.

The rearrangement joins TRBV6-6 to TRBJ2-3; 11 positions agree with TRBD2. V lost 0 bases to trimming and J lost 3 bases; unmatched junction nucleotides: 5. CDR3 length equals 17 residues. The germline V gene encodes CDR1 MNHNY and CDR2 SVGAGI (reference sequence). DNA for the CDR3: TGTGCCAGCAGTTACTCGATAACTAGCGGGAGTACAGATACGCAGTATTTT. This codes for CASSYSITSGSTDTQYF.

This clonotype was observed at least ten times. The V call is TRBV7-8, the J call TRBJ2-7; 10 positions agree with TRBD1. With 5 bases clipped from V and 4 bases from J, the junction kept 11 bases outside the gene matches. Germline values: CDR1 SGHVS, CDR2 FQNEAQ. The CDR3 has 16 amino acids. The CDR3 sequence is CASSPERRQGAYEQYF. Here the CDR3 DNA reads TGTGCCAGCAGCCCCGAGCGCCGACAGGGGGCGTACGAGCAGTACTTC.

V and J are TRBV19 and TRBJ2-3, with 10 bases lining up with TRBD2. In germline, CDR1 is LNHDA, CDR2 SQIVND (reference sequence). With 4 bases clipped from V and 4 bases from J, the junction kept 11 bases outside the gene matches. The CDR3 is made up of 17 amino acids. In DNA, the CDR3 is TGTGCCAGTAGTAAGCGCCCCCAGCGGGGGGGGTCAGATACGCAGTATTTT. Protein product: CASSKRPQRGGSDTQYF.

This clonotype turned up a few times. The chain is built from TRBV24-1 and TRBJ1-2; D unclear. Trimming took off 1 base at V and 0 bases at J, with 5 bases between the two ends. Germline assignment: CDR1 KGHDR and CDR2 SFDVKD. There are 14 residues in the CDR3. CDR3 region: CATSDLNSNYGYTF. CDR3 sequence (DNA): TGTGCCACCAGTGATTTAAACTCTAACTATGGCTACACCTTC.

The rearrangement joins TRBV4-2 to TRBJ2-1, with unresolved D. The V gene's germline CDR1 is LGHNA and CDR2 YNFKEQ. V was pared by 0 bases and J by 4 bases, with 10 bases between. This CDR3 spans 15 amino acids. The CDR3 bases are TGTGCCAGCAGCCAAGAACAAGCGCTGTACAATGAGCAGTTCTTC. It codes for CASSQEQALYNEQFF.

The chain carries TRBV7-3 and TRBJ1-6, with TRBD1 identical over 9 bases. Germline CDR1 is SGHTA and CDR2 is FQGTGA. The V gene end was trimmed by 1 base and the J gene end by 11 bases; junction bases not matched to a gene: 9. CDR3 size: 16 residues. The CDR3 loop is CASSLNRPDRGTPLHF. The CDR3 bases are TGTGCCAGCAGCTTAAATCGCCCGGACAGGGGAACACCCCTCCACTTT. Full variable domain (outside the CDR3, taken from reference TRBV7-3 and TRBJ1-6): GAGVSQTPSNKVTEKGKYVELRCDPISGHTALYWYRQSLGQGPEFLIYFQGTGAADDSGLPNDRFFAVRPEGSVSTLKIQRTERGDSAVYLCASSLNRPDRGTPLHFGNGTRLTVT.